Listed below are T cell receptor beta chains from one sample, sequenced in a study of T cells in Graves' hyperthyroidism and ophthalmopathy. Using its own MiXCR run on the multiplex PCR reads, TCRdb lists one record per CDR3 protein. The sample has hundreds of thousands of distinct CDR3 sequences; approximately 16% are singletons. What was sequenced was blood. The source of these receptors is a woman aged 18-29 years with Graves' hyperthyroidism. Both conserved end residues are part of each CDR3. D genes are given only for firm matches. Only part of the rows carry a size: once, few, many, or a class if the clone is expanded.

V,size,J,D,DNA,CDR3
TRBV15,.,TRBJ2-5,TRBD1,TGTGCCACCAGCTCCGGACAGGGATCAAGAGAAGAGACCCAGTACTTC,CATSSGQGSREETQYF
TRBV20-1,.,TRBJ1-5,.,TGCAGTGCTAGCTATGGGGGGAATCAGCCCCAGCATTTT,CSASYGGNQPQHF
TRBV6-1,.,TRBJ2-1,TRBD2,TGTGCCACCATGACTAGCGGGGGGGTTAACAATGAGCAGTTCTTC,CATMTSGGVNNEQFF
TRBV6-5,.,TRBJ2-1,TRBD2,TGTGCCAGCAGTTACAACCCTAGCGGGGGCCGCCTCTACAATGAGCAGTTCTTC,CASSYNPSGGRLYNEQFF
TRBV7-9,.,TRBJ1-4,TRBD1,TGTGCCAGCAGCTTAGACTTGACAGGGGAGGATGAAAAACTGTTTTTT,CASSLDLTGEDEKLFF
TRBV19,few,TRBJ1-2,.,TGTGCCAGTACCCCGTCAGCGACCAGGGACTATGGCTACACCTTC,CASTPSATRDYGYTF
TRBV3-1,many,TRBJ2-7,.,TGTGCCAGCAGCCACCGCCCACTCTCCGGGGAGCAGTACTTC,CASSHRPLSGEQYF
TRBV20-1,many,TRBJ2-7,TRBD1,TGCAGTGCTAGAGATACAGGGGTAACCTACGAGCAGTACTTC,CSARDTGVTYEQYF
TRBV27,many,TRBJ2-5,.,TGTGCCAGCTCCCCTCACGCGGGGCGAGAGACCCAGTACTTC,CASSPHAGRETQYF
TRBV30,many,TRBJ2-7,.,TGTGCCTGGAGGGGTTACTATGAGCAGTACTTC,CAWRGYYEQYF
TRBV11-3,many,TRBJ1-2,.,TGTGCCAGCAGCTTACTCGGTGGGGGCTACACCTTC,CASSLLGGGYTF
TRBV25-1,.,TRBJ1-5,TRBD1,TGTGCCAGCAGTGAATTAGGACAGGGTCGAAGCAATCAGCCCCAGCATTTT,CASSELGQGRSNQPQHF
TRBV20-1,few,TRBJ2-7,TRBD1,TGCAGTGCTAGACCCCCGGGACAGGGATCCTACGAGCAGTACTTC,CSARPPGQGSYEQYF
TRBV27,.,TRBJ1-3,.,TGTGCCAGCAGTTTATGGCCCAGGCCGGCTGGAAACACCATATATTTT,CASSLWPRPAGNTIYF
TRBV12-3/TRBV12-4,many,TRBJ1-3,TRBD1,TGTGCCAGCAGCCTCACAGGGGCCTCTGGAAACACCATATATTTT,CASSLTGASGNTIYF
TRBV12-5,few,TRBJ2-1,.,TGTGCTAGTGGTTTGGTACTAGGGATACGGGCGGATGAGCAGTTCTTC,CASGLVLGIRADEQFF
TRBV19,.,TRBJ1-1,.,TGTGCCAGTAGTATTTATGATGGGGGAGAGGGTGAAGCTTTCTTT,CASSIYDGGEGEAFF
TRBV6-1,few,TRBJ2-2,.,TGTGCCAGCCGAGGTCTCAGGGGCAGTACCGGGGAGCTGTTTTTT,CASRGLRGSTGELFF
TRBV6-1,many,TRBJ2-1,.,TGTGCCAGCAGTCTATTTTCAGGGTACAATGAGCAGTTCTTC,CASSLFSGYNEQFF
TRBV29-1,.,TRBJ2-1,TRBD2,TGCAGCCTCGGACTAGCGGGATACAATGAGCAGTTCTTC,CSLGLAGYNEQFF
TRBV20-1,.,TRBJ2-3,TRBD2,TGCAGTGCTAGGGGCCTTAGCGGGAGCACAGATACGCAGTATTTT,CSARGLSGSTDTQYF
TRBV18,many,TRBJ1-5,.,TGTGCCAGCTCACCACCAAATCAGCCCCAGCATTTT,CASSPPNQPQHF
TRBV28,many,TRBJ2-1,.,TGTGCCAGCAGCGAACCGGGCTCTTTGAGTGGCTCCTACAATGAGCAGTTCTTC,CASSEPGSLSGSYNEQFF
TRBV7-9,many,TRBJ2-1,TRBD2,TGTGCCAGCAGCTCGACTAGCGGGCCAAATTACAATGAGCAGTTCTTC,CASSSTSGPNYNEQFF
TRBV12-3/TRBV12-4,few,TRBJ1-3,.,TGTGCCAGCAGTTCGGATCTTAGAAACACCATATATTTT,CASSSDLRNTIYF
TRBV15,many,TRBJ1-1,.,TGTGCCACCAGCAGAGATGGAACAGCCCCAATACCTTTCTTT,CATSRDGTAPIPFF
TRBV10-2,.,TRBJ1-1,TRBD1,TGCACCAGCAGGACAGGGAACACTGAAGCTTTCTTT,CTSRTGNTEAFF
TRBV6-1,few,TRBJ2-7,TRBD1,TGTGCCAGCAAGCAACAGGGGAATCTGGACGAGCAGTACTTC,CASKQQGNLDEQYF
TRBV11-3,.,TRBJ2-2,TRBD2,TGTGCCAGCAGCAGTAGCGGGTCCGGGGAGCTGTTTTTT,CASSSSGSGELFF
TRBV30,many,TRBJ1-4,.,TGTGCCTGGAGTTCCCCAGGGAGGGTAATTGAAAAACTGTTTTTT,CAWSSPGRVIEKLFF
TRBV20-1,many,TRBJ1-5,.,TGCAGTGCAACGGAAAGCAATCAGCCCCAGCATTTT,CSATESNQPQHF
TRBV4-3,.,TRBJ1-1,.,TGCGCCAGCAGCCATGGACCCGGGGGCGGGAACACTGAAGCTTTCTTT,CASSHGPGGGNTEAFF
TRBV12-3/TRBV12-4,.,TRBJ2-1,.,TGTGCCAGCAGCCGAAGCAGGGGAGGAGAGCAGTTCTTC,CASSRSRGGEQFF